The 8 T cell receptor beta chains given below trace back to one sample, sequenced in a study of cytotoxic CD8 clonotypes in ibrutinib-treated CLL. Profiled with immunoSEQ multiplex PCR; TCRdb holds only in-frame clones, not every one. Altogether around 250,000 clones are present, 70% being singletons, with the ten largest covering just over 15%. Sequences were derived from PBMCs, sampled after 24 months of ibrutinib treatment. These receptors originate from a human donor with chronic lymphocytic leukemia.

The V call is TRBV6-5, the J call TRBJ1-1, with TRBD1 as a possible D gene (6 bases). V lost 8 bases to trimming and J lost 4 bases, with 14 bases between them. This CDR3 has 13 residues. CDR1 and CDR2 (germline): MNHEY, SVGAGI. CDR3 in amino acids: CASEETGTTEAFF. The CDR3 coding sequence is TGTGCCAGCGAAGAAACAGGGACCACTGAAGCTTTCTTT.

The rearrangement joins TRBV7-9 to TRBJ1-1; D unclear. CDR1 SEHNR and CDR2 FQNEAQ come from the germline V gene (reference sequence). V was pared by 6 bases and J by 5 bases, with 19 bases between. The CDR3 is 15 amino acids. The CDR3 here is CASSPEGTGRTEAFF. The CDR3 nucleotides are TGTGCCAGCAGTCCAGAGGGAACGGGAAGGACTGAAGCTTTCTTT.

In this sample, this clone turned up once. This rearrangement joins TRBV5-4 to TRBJ1-5, with 7 bases matching TRBD1. This CDR3 has 15 residues. The germline V gene encodes CDR1 SGHNT and CDR2 YYREEE (reference sequence). With V trimmed by 3 bases and J by 2 bases, 5 bases remained unmatched. The CDR3 sequence: CASSSGGGGNQPQHF. The CDR3 DNA sequence: TGTGCCAGCAGCTCAGGGGGAGGTGGCAATCAGCCCCAGCATTTT.

J is TRBJ2-5 and V is TRBV11-2; 9 bases match TRBD2. CDR3 length equals 17 residues. CDR1 SGHAT and CDR2 FQNNGV come from the germline V gene. The J segment lost 4 bases and the V segment lost 0 bases, leaving 9 bases of the junction unmatched. The chain's CDR3 is CASSLDQRGRAGETQYF. The DNA for the CDR3 is TGTGCCAGCAGCTTAGATCAGCGCGGGAGGGCCGGAGAGACCCAGTACTTC.

V and J are TRBV15 and TRBJ2-3, with 13 positions matching TRBD2. Germline V lookup: CDR1 LNHNV, CDR2 YYDKDF (reference sequence). J lost 2 bases, V lost 6 bases, and 14 bases had no gene match. There are 19 residues in the CDR3. The CDR3 region is CATRTTSGRAISYTDTQYF. The CDR3 region has the DNA TGTGCCACCAGAACTACTAGCGGGAGGGCCATTTCTTACACAGATACGCAGTATTTT.

V gene TRBV28 combines with J gene TRBJ1-5, with 12 bases lining up with TRBD1. CDR1 MDHEN and CDR2 SYDVKM come from the germline V gene. Germline trimming cut 6 bases from V and 4 bases from J; bases unmatched to any gene: 10. The CDR3 runs to 17 residues. In nucleotides, the CDR3 is TGTGCCAGCAGCAGGGACAGGGGGCCCTCCCGGAATCAGCCCCAGCATTTT. It specifies CASSRDRGPSRNQPQHF. Full variable domain (rest looked up from reference TRBV28 and TRBJ1-5): DVKVTQSSRYLVKRTGEKVFLECVQDMDHENMFWYRQDPGLGLRLIYFSYDVKMKEKGDIPEGYSVSREKKERFSLILESASTNQTSMYLCASSRDRGPSRNQPQHFGDGTRLSIL.

This chain connects TRBV28 to TRBJ2-1, with 11 bases aligning to TRBD2. V lost 2 bases and J lost 6; bases outside the gene matches: 0. The CDR3 is 14 residues long. Germline V gene data show CDR1 as MDHEN and CDR2 as SYDVKM. The CDR3 region is CASSLGTSGNEQFF. DNA of the CDR3: TGTGCCAGCAGTTTAGGGACTAGCGGCAATGAGCAGTTCTTC.

The chain recombines TRBV18 with TRBJ1-2; the D gene is possibly TRBD1 (5 bases). V was cut by 0 bases and J by 6 bases, with 14 bases left in between. CDR3 length equals 15 residues. Germline V gene lookup returns CDR1 KGHSH and CDR2 LQKENI. The CDR3 sequence: CASSPPKGGVDGYTF. The CDR3, as DNA: TGTGCCAGCTCACCACCAAAGGGAGGGGTCGATGGCTACACCTTC.